A single T cell receptor (beta chain) is shown here with its context. Its matching antigen is unknown. The sample belongs to a study of cytomegalovirus exposure and HLA in healthy donors. In the study overall: Among the roughly 370 genotyped donors, 81% were placed in the Caucasian-associated ancestry cluster. Study results and limitations: Investigators reported approximately 150 TCR beta chains as tied to cytomegalovirus. It was shown in a later analysis that HLA-associated TCR beta chains were more clonally expanded than other, equally common chains.

It was healthy bone marrow donors who served as donors. Amplification used 60 Vbeta primers and 13 Jbeta primers. Sequenced by immunoSEQ multiplex PCR; TCRdb stores in-frame clones only, minus some. This table has roughly 120,000 clones, roughly two thirds appearing once. The CDR3 spans 12 residues. Germline-derived CDR1 and CDR2 are MDHEN and SYDVKM. The V and J ends lost 5 bases and 0 bases respectively, with 5 bases between them. The specimen sequenced was PBMCs. The chain employs TRBV28 and TRBJ2-7; a possible D gene is TRBD2 (5 bases). The receptor comes from a woman aged 25 to 39 in good health and CMV-seronegative. The CDR3 region is CASSRGSYEQYF. The CDR3 DNA is TGTGCCAGCAGTCGGGGCTCCTACGAGCAGTACTTC.